A selection of T cell receptor beta chains follows, all from one sample in a study of liver allograft versus peripheral blood T cells. MiXCR, applied by TCRdb to the reads, yields one record per CDR3 protein. The sample shows 10,000 or so distinct CDR3 sequences, around 18% of them seen only once. All receptors come from a human patient who had a liver transplant. Part of the T cells may come from the graft donor. CDR3s include the opening cysteine and the closing phenylalanine or tryptophan. A D gene is named only where the DNA matches it firmly. Clone size appears in some rows only: once, few, many, or a class for an expanded clone.

cdr3_aa	cdr3_nt	clone_size	d_call	v_call	j_call	cdr3_length
CSVGGGQGTAFF	TGCAGCGTTGGGGGGGGACAGGGGACGGCTTTCTTT	NA	TRBD1	TRBV29-1	TRBJ1-1	12
CASSLKRAGEKLFF	TGTGCCAGCAGCTTGAAAAGAGCCGGAGAAAAACTGTTTTTT	many	NA	TRBV5-6	TRBJ1-4	14
CASSPGQNTEAFF	TGTGCCAGCAGCCCGGGACAGAACACTGAAGCTTTCTTT	few	NA	TRBV11-2	TRBJ1-1	13
CASSLGQANTEAFF	TGTGCCAGCAGCTTGGGACAGGCGAACACTGAAGCTTTCTTT	medium-sized	NA	TRBV5-4	TRBJ1-1	14
CASSINLLHGTSGVAGTQYF	TGTGCCAGTAGTATTAACCTTCTACACGGGACTAGCGGGGTAGCAGGGACCCAGTACTTC	NA	TRBD2	TRBV19	TRBJ2-5	20
CASSYSRGRSGNNEQFF	TGTGCCAGCAGTTACTCGAGGGGGCGCTCTGGGAACAATGAGCAGTTCTTC	few	TRBD1	TRBV6-5	TRBJ2-1	17
CASRKGNTGELFF	TGTGCCAGCAGGAAAGGGAACACCGGGGAGCTGTTTTTT	few	NA	TRBV9	TRBJ2-2	13
CASSYSGQTYGTEAFF	TGTGCCAGCAGTTACTCGGGACAGACCTACGGCACTGAAGCTTTCTTT	NA	TRBD1	TRBV6-5	TRBJ1-1	16
CAISESKTRVDGYTF	TGTGCCATCAGTGAGTCAAAAACCCGGGTTGATGGCTACACCTTC	NA	NA	TRBV10-3	TRBJ1-2	15
CASSQDGASSYGYTF	TGTGCCAGCAGCCAAGACGGGGCGAGTTCCTATGGCTACACCTTC	few	NA	TRBV14	TRBJ1-2	15
CASSSGGTEAFF	TGTGCCAGCAGCTCCGGTGGCACTGAAGCTTTCTTT	NA	NA	TRBV7-3	TRBJ1-1	12
CASSWLPGLSYEQYF	TGTGCCAGCAGCTGGCTACCGGGACTTTCCTACGAGCAGTACTTC	NA	NA	TRBV7-2	TRBJ2-7	15
CASTPSRSQGGGANVLTF	TGTGCCAGTACCCCCTCCCGGTCCCAAGGCGGTGGGGCCAACGTCCTGACTTTC	medium-sized	NA	TRBV19	TRBJ2-6	18
CASSSTGLSLSSYTF	TGTGCCAGCAGCTCAACAGGACTCAGCCTCTCTAGCTACACCTTC	medium-sized	NA	TRBV13	TRBJ1-2	15